This T cell receptor (beta chain) was sequenced during a study of Ad26.COV2.S vaccination and SARS-CoV-2 variants. Study in general: Once, or twice with 56 days between doses, Ad26.COV2.S was given intramuscularly.

Noted treatment: 15 to 20 received Ad26.COV2.S at low or high dose, single or two shots; 5 received placebo; per-sample allocation not given. After the first vaccine or placebo injection, samples were drawn on day 63. The method was immunoSEQ multiplex PCR; TCRdb's version includes in-frame clones alone and lacks a portion of them. The sample lists around 450,000 clones; over 75% were seen once. This CDR3 has 14 amino acids. Germline V CDR1 and CDR2: MNHEY, SVGAGI. J was trimmed by 5 bases and V by 4 bases; bases with no gene match: 5. The specimen was peripheral blood, collected in a trial of Ad26.COV2.S vaccine versus placebo. The clonotype originates from a person aged 18-60 years who received the Ad26.COV2.S COVID-19 vaccine or a placebo. The chain has TRBV6-5 and TRBJ2-5; 9 positions match TRBD1. The CDR3 DNA reads TGTGCCAGCAGTTGGGGACAGGGAGGTGAGACCCAGTACTTC. This sequence encodes CASSWGQGGETQYF.